The clone carrying this T cell receptor beta chain has ten or more counts. The data stem from a study of low-dose radiotherapy and immunotherapy resistance in tumors. Study overall: Patients took oral aspirin 300 mg daily for four cycles from cycle 1 day 1.

Regarding time point: after trial treatment. Indicated treatment: LDRT plus nivolumab, ipilimumab, low-dose cyclophosphamide and aspirin (RACIN trial). Nivolumab, ipilimumab, aspirin, low-dose cyclophosphamide and low-dose radiotherapy were all administered to the donors. The length of the CDR3 is 16 residues. Per the germline V gene, CDR1 is SGHKS and CDR2 is YYEKEE (reference sequence). Trimming took off 3 bases at V and 3 bases at J, with 19 bases between the two ends. Covering alpha and beta chains, TRAV- and TRBV-specific primers were used for the first-strand cDNA. For amplifying TCRs, the PCR ran for approximately 21 cycles with Phusion, which was used together with a constant-region primer and the adapter on the V primers. TCRdb re-analysed the reads in MiXCR, keeping a single row per CDR3 protein. The table lists roughly 38,000 distinct CDR3 sequences, roughly 20% of them singletons.

J is TRBJ2-7 and V is TRBV5-5; tentatively, D is TRBD1 or TRBD2 (6 bases each). The source of this sequence is a female donor with ovarian cancer. The source was PBMCs, collected after low-dose radiotherapy plus immunotherapy. The CDR3 loop is CASSWPQGTSNYEQYF. CDR3 coding DNA: TGTGCCAGCAGCTGGCCCCAGGGGACTTCAAACTACGAGCAGTACTTC.